The next 2 T cell receptor beta chains were all read from a single sample in a study of cytomegalovirus exposure and HLA in healthy donors. 13 Jbeta primers and 60 Vbeta primers were used for the PCR. Sequenced by immunoSEQ multiplex PCR; TCRdb stores in-frame clones only, minus some. The table lists approximately 37,000 clones. The specimen was PBMCs. Every receptor here comes from a man aged 40-49 years in good health and CMV-seropositive.

The CDR3 reads CAWSELNRDNQPQHF. The CDR3 coding sequence is TGTGCCTGGAGTGAATTGAACAGGGACAATCAGCCCCAGCATTTT. This chain uses TRBV30 with TRBJ1-5, with a possible D match to TRBD1 (6 bases). Per germline, CDR1 GTSNPN and CDR2 SVGIG (reference sequence). V lost 1 base and J 3 bases, leaving 13 bases between the germline ends. The CDR3 totals 15 residues.

The rearrangement uses TRBV7-9 and TRBJ2-2; no definite D call. This CDR3 is built from 15 residues. Trimming removed 6 bases at V and 5 bases at J, with 16 bases between. Germline loops: CDR1 SEHNR, CDR2 FQNEAQ (reference sequence). CDR3 amino acids: CASRLRTDPTGELFF. The CDR3 nucleotides read TGTGCCAGCAGGTTACGTACAGACCCAACCGGGGAGCTGTTTTTT.